This record concerns one T cell receptor (beta chain) sequence. Its target is unknown. This sample is drawn from a study of persistence of HIV-infected CD4 T cells. This was the immunoSEQ version 4 assay in survey mode. Measured with immunoSEQ multiplex PCR; TCRdb has only the in-frame clones, and not every one. The sample includes fewer than 50,000 clones, more than 85% of them seen just once. Germline assignment: CDR1 WSHSY and CDR2 SAAADI. V dropped 7 bases and J dropped 1; count of bases not matched to a gene: 8. CDR3 size: 15 residues. Nonspecific anti-CD3/anti-CD28 bead stimulation represents the broad CD4+ T cell repertoire. Responding CD4+ T cells were sorted by upregulation of both CD40 ligand and CD69.

This sequence joins TRBV10-2 and TRBJ1-1, with 8 bases matching TRBD1. This sample comprised CD4+ T cells sorted from PBMCs after roughly 18-hour stimulation, obtained from a patient who received antiretroviral therapy. The clonotype comes from an adult man with HIV who was CMV-seropositive. CDR3 DNA sequence: TGCGCCAGCATGGGGGGCAGGGGGCGGAACACTGAAGCTTTCTTT. Translation gives CASMGGRGRNTEAFF.